This T cell receptor (beta chain) was retrieved from a study of blood T cell repertoires in COVID-19. Overall study context: Donors in the United States, Italy and Spain gave samples during acute or convalescent COVID-19. Sources were T cells, B-cell-depleted T cells, or PBMCs; the material itself was cDNA or gDNA.

Per the original methods: Amplification from reference gene primers served as the basis for estimated nucleated cell counts. The data were produced by immunoSEQ multiplex PCR, yet TCRdb's version contains in-frame clones alone and is incomplete. V and J calls and clone size are given by that table; D and trimming were obtained from the DNA. The data show 200,000 to 300,000 clones, about 86% seen once. The CDR3 runs 16 residues. Looked up from germline, CDR1 is LNHNV and CDR2 is YYDKDF (reference sequence). V lost 4 bases to trimming and J lost 4 bases, with 18 bases between them. The TCR was taken from a man between 60 and 70 years old with acute or convalescent COVID-19. V gene TRBV15 combines with J gene TRBJ2-3, with D perhaps matching TRBD2 (5 bases). What was sequenced was peripheral blood. CDR3 nucleotides: TGTGCCACCAGCAAAGACCCTGTGGGAGTGGCAGATACGCAGTATTTT. Translating it yields CATSKDPVGVADTQYF.